This TCR beta chain was observed in a study of radiotherapy plus CTLA-4 blockade in lung cancer. For the study at large: Patients showed objective responses in 15% to 20% of cases and disease control in more than 25%.

The method was immunoSEQ multiplex PCR; TCRdb's version includes in-frame clones alone and lacks a portion of them. The sample lists about 51,000 clones, roughly 77% seen once, with around 8.8% in the top ten. Whole-study results and caveats: The best prediction of response reportedly came from early blood T cell clone dynamics, with interferon-beta. Radiotherapy with ipilimumab was followed by blood expansion of tumor-derived clones.

Enrolled patients, whose metastatic non-small-cell lung cancer was chemo-refractory, received focal radiation plus CTLA-4 blockade with ipilimumab. V was pared by 6 bases and J by 3 bases, with 11 bases of the junction left unmatched. The CDR3 spans 17 residues. Germline CDR1 LNHDA, CDR2 SQIVND (reference sequence). In this sample, this clone turned up a few times. Its antigen is currently unknown. The genes are TRBV19 and TRBJ2-7, with TRBD2 matching over 13 bases. Material: peripheral blood, obtained from a patient treated with radiotherapy plus ipilimumab. This clonotype originated in a human donor with non-small cell lung cancer who had a complete response to radiotherapy plus ipilimumab. The CDR3 DNA reads as TGTGCCAGTAGACCGACTAGCGGGGGGTCGCCGATCTACGAGCAGTACTTC. It encodes CASRPTSGGSPIYEQYF.